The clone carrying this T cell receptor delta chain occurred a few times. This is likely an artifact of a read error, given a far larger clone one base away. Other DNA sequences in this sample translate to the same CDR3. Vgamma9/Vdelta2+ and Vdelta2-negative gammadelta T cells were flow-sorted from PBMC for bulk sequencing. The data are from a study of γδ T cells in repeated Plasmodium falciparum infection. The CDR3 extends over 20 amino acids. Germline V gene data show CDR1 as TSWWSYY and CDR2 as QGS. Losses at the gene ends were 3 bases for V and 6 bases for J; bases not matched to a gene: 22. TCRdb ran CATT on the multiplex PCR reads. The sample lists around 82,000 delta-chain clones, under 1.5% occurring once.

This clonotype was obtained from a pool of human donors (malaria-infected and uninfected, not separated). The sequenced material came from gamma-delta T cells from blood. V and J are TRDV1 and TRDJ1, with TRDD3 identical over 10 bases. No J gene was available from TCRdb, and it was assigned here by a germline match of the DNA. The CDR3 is CALGETFPRTGGWKTYKLIF. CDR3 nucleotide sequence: TGTGCTCTTGGGGAGACCTTTCCCCGTACTGGGGGATGGAAAACTTATAAACTCATCTTT.